The TCR beta chain described here comes from a study of T cell changes during pregnancy in multiple sclerosis. From germline, CDR1 is SGHDT and CDR2 YYEEEE. Losses at the gene ends were 5 bases for V and 7 bases for J; bases not matched to a gene: 6. This CDR3 is 13 amino acids long. The repertoire was sequenced with immunoSEQ multiplex PCR; TCRdb's copy has only in-frame clones and lacks some. The sample records 40,000 to 60,000 clones, about 89% being singletons. The J gene is TRBJ1-1, the V gene TRBV5-6; 9 nucleotides line up with TRBD1. This TCR derives from a female donor with multiple sclerosis, enrolled in a pregnancy study. The material was CD8+ T cells from peripheral blood mononuclear cells, obtained after pregnancy. CDR3: CASRQGARYEAFF. CDR3 DNA sequence: TGTGCCAGCAGACAGGGGGCCCGCTATGAAGCTTTCTTT. Combining the CDR3 with reference TRBV5-6 and TRBJ1-1 gives the whole variable domain DAGVTQSPTHLIKTRGQQVTLRCSPKSGHDTVSWYQQALGQGPQFIFQYYEEEERQRGNFPDRFSGHQFPNYSSELNVNALLLGDSALYLCASRQGARYEAFFGQGTRLTVV.